This T cell receptor (beta chain) was obtained from a study of early T cells in non-severe SARS-CoV-2 infection. Whole-study context: Whole-blood bulk RNA, unsorted, was sequenced, and chains were unpaired. General observations from the study: Matches to VDJdb favored anti-spike CD8 responses and missed private and CD4 specificities.

V was pared by 3 bases and J by 5 bases, with 7 bases of the junction left unmatched. Germline assignment: CDR1 SGHTA and CDR2 FQGNSA. The CDR3 covers 15 residues. Unique molecular identifiers were affixed to single, distinct cDNA molecules. One entry per CDR3 protein, called by TCRdb with MiXCR from the 5' RACE reads. The table lists tens of thousands of distinct CDR3 sequences, approximately 13% of them singletons. This clonotype was recorded a few times. Its specificity is unknown. The sequenced sample consisted of whole blood. This clonotype was sampled from an adult who was a healthcare worker with PCR-confirmed SARS-CoV-2 infection or an uninfected control (not recorded which). V and J are TRBV7-2 and TRBJ2-5, with 9 positions matching TRBD1. The CDR3 protein is CASSFTGTGIETQYF. As DNA, the CDR3 is TGTGCCAGCAGCTTTACCGGGACAGGGATCGAGACCCAGTACTTC.